Following are 6 T cell receptor beta chains from one sample sequenced in a study of technical replicates of blood from a handful of donors. Libraries were prepared by immunoSEQ multiplex PCR; TCRdb keeps only in-frame clonotypes and omits some of them. The repertoire holds about 79,000 clones, with approximately 94% as singletons. Material: T cells isolated from PBMCs. These receptors originate from a human donor in good health.

The chain combines TRBV18 with TRBJ2-1; the D gene is possibly TRBD2 (6 bases). CDR3 size: 16 residues. Germline CDR1 is KGHSH and CDR2 is LQKENI. V shed 6 bases and J shed 0 bases, with 15 bases lying between them. The CDR3 nucleotides are TGTGCCAGCTCCGACGGAGGGCTCGTCTCCTACAATGAGCAGTTCTTC. This gives the protein CASSDGGLVSYNEQFF.

This clone was observed a single time. The rearrangement uses TRBV4-1 and TRBJ1-2; 11 bases line up with TRBD1. This CDR3 spans 15 amino acids. The trim removed 1 base at V and 6 bases at J, leaving 4 bases unmatched. CDR1 and CDR2 from the germline V gene are MGHRA and YSYEKL. In nucleotides, the CDR3 is TGCGCCAGCAGCCAAGTTTGGACAGGGGGCGATGGCTACACCTTC. Its protein is CASSQVWTGGDGYTF.

V usage is TRBV6-5 and J usage is TRBJ2-7; D uncertain. V was pared by 0 bases and J by 2 bases, with 11 bases between. CDR1 and CDR2 (germline): MNHEY, SVGAGI. CDR3 length equals 15 residues. Written as DNA, the CDR3 is TGTGCCAGCAGTTACTCCAAGACTGCTACCTACGAGCAGTACTTC. Its translation is CASSYSKTATYEQYF.

The chain uses TRBV2 and TRBJ1-1; maybe TRBD1 (5 bases). Trimming removed 3 bases from V and 4 bases from J, with 12 bases in between. The CDR3 is 14 amino acids. CDR1 and CDR2 (germline): SNHLY, FYNNEI. The CDR3: CASSETAGFTEAFF. CDR3 bases: TGTGCCAGCAGTGAGACTGCAGGGTTCACTGAAGCTTTCTTT.

This rearrangement joins TRBV27 to TRBJ1-1, with 7 bases identical to TRBD1. This CDR3 comprises 13 residues. Germline CDR1 and CDR2: MNHEY and SMNVEV (reference sequence). With V trimmed by 5 bases and J by 5 bases, 5 bases remained unmatched. CDR3: CASSPRGRTEAFF. The CDR3 DNA sequence: TGTGCCAGCAGTCCCAGGGGGAGGACTGAAGCTTTCTTT.

The chain joins TRBV15 to TRBJ1-5; 8 bases match TRBD1. Germline lookup yields CDR1 LNHNV and CDR2 YYDKDF (reference sequence). The CDR3 totals 15 residues. After removal of 5 bases from V and 2 bases from J, the junction contained 5 bases not matched to a gene. The CDR3 nucleotides are TGTGCCACCAGCCCGGACAGGGTCGGCAATCAGCCCCAGCATTTT. Its translation: CATSPDRVGNQPQHF.